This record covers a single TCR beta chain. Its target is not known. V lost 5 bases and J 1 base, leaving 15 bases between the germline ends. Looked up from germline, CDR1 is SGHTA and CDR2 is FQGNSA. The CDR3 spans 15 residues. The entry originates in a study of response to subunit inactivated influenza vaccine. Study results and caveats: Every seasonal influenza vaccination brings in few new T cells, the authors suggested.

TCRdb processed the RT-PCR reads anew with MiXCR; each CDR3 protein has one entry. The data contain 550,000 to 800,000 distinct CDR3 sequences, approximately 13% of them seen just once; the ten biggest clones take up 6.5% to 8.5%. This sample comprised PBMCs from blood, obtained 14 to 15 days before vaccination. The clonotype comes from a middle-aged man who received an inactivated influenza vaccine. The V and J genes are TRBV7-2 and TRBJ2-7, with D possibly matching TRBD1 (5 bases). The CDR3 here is CASSPRTSESYEQYF. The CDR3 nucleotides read TGTGCCAGCAGCCCCAGGACATCTGAGTCCTACGAGCAGTACTTC.